This TCR beta chain was recovered during a study of cytomegalovirus exposure and HLA in healthy donors (TCRdb year 2017). Describing the broader study: A later analysis indicated that the 90 to 150 validation repertoires were generated on the platform also employed for the 666 repertoires of the first cohort. The study aimed to test whether signatures of past pathogen exposure could be identified by cataloging public T cell receptors. A separate validation cohort of about 110 different subjects was used in addition to the roughly 720-subject first cohort. To predict cytomegalovirus infection status, the study combined high-throughput TCR immunosequencing, statistical association of individual TCRs with disease status, and machine learning.

The library was produced with the immunoSEQ multiplex PCR assay. The published analysis was carried out like this. To diagnose cytomegalovirus status from the catalog of TCR beta chain sequences, a statistical classification framework was built. Held by TCRdb, this immuneACCESS table contains in-frame sequences only and omits some clones. Under half of the omission traces to an unresolved V gene where checked; the cause of the rest is unknown. Clone size and the V and J calls come from that table; the DNA yielded D and trimming. This sample has about 98,000 clones in its table, and around 90% of those were observed once. In total, the top ten clones hold 3.9% of the sample. Findings and caveats that apply to the study as a whole: Cytomegalovirus status was reported to be diagnosed by the classifier with high specificity and sensitivity in both the original and validation cohorts. In a later analysis, TCRs clustered in the first cohort were found to also tend to co-occur in the roughly 120 validation repertoires, with over 90% of cluster scores above 0. A later analysis had no HLA typing for the validation cohort, so co-occurrence there was scored across all 130 or so repertoires. The authors suggested that the approach could potentially be generalized to other disease states and immunological phenotypes. Across donors, most TCR sequences were observed very rarely, whereas some public TCRs were present in many individuals. Three of the identified cytomegalovirus-associated TCR beta chains were confirmed in vitro to be specific for cytomegalovirus antigens. The study gave a list of over 150 TCR beta chains associated with cytomegalovirus.

A note on this clone: What antigen it recognizes has not been identified. Base qualities were left out, and no much larger clone turns up one base away.

Separate from the roughly 700-subject first cohort, the validation cohort of roughly 120 subjects was the group to which the donors belonged. The CDR3 numbers 13 residues from cysteine through phenylalanine. Only the CDR3 DNA stays, 39 bases, in frame from base 1. From the germline V gene, CDR1 is KGHSH and CDR2 is LQKENI. The junction carries 11 bases between V and J, which are trimmed by 3 bases and 5 bases respectively. This receptor was obtained from a woman in her 30s in good health and CMV-seronegative. The source material was PBMCs. The sequence links TRBV18 to TRBJ2-7, with TRBD1 as a weak D call on 6 bases. The DNA sequence is as follows: TGTGCCAGCTCACCGAACAGGGTCGACGAGCAGTACTTC. The translation is CASSPNRVDEQYF.